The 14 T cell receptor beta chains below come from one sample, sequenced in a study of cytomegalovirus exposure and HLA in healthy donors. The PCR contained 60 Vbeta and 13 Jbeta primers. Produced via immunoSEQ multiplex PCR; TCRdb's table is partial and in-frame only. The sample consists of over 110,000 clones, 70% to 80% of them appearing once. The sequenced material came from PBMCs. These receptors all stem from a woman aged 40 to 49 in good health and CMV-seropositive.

The CDR3 DNA reads TGTGCCAGCAGCAGGCTCTTAGCGGGAGGGAGAGAGCTGTTTTTT. This encodes CASSRLLAGGRELFF. The chain has TRBV21-1 and TRBJ2-2; TRBD2, the D gene given by the table, was not confirmed from the DNA. TRBV21-1 has pseudogene status. This CDR3 region has 15 residues.

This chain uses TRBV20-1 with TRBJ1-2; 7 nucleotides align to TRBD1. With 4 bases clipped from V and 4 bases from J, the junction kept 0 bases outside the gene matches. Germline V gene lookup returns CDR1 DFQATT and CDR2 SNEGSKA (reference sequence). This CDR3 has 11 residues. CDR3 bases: TGCAGTGCTACAGGGGGCTATGGCTACACCTTC. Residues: CSATGGYGYTF.

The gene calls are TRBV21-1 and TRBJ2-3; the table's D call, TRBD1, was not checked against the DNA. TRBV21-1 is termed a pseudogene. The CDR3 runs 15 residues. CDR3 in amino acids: CASSKGLVNTDTQYF. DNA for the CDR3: TGTGCCAGCAGCAAGGGGCTAGTGAACACAGATACGCAGTATTTT.

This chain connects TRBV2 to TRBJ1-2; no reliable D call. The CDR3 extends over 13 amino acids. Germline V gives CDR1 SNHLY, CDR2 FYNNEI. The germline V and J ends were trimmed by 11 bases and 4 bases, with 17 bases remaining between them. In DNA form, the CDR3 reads TGTGCCTCCCAAGCGAGGCTCTCCTATGGCTACACCTTC. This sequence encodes CASQARLSYGYTF.

The CDR3 DNA reads as TGTGCCAGTAGTATTAGGGGCGGGAGGCCAGATACGCAGTATTTT. Amino acids: CASSIRGGRPDTQYF. V usage is TRBV19 and J usage is TRBJ2-3; 8 positions agree with TRBD2. CDR3 length equals 15 residues. J gave up 4 bases and V 3 bases, and 6 bases lay outside the gene matches. Germline V gives CDR1 LNHDA, CDR2 SQIVND (reference sequence).

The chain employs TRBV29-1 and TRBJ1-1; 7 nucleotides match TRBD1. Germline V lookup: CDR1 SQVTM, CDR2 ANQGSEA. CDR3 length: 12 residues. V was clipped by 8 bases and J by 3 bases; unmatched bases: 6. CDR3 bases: TGCAGCTTCACCCAGGGGGACACTGAAGCTTTCTTT. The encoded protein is CSFTQGDTEAFF. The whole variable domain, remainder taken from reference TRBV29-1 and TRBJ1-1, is SAVISQKPSRDICQRGTSLTIQCQVDSQVTMMFWYRQQPGQSLTLIATANQGSEATYESGFVIDKFPISRPNLTFSTLTVSNMSPEDSSIYLCSFTQGDTEAFFGQGTRLTVV.

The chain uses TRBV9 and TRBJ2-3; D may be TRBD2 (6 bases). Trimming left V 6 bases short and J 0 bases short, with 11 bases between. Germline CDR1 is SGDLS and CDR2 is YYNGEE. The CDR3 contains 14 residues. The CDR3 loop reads CASTAGKSTDTQYF. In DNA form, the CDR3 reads TGTGCCAGCACCGCGGGAAAGAGCACAGATACGCAGTATTTT.

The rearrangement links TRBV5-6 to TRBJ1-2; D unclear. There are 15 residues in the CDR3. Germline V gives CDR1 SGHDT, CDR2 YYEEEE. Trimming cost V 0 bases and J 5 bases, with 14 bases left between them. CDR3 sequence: CASSLGPKGGYGYTF. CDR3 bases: TGTGCCAGCAGCTTGGGTCCGAAGGGAGGGTATGGCTACACCTTC.

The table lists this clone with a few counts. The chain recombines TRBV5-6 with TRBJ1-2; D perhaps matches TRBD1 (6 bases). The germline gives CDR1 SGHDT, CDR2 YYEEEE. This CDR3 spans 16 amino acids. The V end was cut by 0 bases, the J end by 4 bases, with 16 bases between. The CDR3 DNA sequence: TGTGCCAGCAGCTTGGCAGGACGGCGAGGGGGCTATGGCTACACCTTC. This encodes CASSLAGRRGGYGYTF.

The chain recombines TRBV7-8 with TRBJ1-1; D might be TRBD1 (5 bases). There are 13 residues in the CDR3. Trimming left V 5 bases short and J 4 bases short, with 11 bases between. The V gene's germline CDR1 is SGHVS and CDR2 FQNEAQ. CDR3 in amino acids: CASSRTKGTEAFF. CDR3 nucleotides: TGTGCCAGCAGCCGGACAAAGGGCACTGAAGCTTTCTTT. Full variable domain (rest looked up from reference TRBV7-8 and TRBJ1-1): GAGVSQSPRYKVAKRGQDVALRCDPISGHVSLFWYQQALGQGPEFLTYFQNEAQLDKSGLPSDRFFAERPEGSVSTLKIQRTQQEDSAVYLCASSRTKGTEAFFGQGTRLTVV.

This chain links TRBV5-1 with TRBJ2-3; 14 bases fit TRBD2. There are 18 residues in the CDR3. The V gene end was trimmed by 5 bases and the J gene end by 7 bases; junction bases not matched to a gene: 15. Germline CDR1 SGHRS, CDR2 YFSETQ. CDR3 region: CASRRTGTSGSEGNTQYF. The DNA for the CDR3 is TGCGCCAGCAGGCGTACCGGGACTAGCGGGAGCGAGGGGAATACGCAGTATTTT.

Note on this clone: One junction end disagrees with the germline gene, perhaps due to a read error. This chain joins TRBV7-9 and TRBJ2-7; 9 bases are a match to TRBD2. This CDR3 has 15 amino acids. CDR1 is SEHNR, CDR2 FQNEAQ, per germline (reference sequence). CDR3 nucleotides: TGTTCCAGCAGCTTGAATCTAGCGGGGATATACGAGCAGTACTTC. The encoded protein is CSSSLNLAGIYEQYF.

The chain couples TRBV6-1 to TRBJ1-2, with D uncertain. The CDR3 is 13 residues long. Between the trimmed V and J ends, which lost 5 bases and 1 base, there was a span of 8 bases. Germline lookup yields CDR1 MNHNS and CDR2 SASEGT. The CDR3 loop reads CASSPQNNYGYTF. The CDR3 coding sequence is TGTGCCAGCAGTCCGCAGAATAACTATGGCTACACCTTC.

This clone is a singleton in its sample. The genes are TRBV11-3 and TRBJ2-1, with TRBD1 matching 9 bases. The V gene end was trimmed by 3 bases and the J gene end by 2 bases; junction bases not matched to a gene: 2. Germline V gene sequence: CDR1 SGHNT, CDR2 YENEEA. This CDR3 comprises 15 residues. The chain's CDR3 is CASSLGDRAYNEQFF. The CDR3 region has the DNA TGTGCCAGCAGCTTGGGGGACAGGGCCTACAATGAGCAGTTCTTC.